Given below is one TCR beta chain in context. Its antigen is still unknown. The germline gives CDR1 MNHEY, CDR2 SMNVEV (reference sequence). V lost 6 bases, J lost 9 bases, and 11 bases stayed unmatched. The CDR3 sequence is 14 residues long. The data belong to a study of post-analysis software for immune sequencing data. Prepared TCR beta cDNA libraries contained unique molecular identifiers. TCRdb redid the calling of the PCR reads with MiXCR, one entry per CDR3 protein. The repertoire has roughly 570,000 distinct CDR3 sequences, around a third of them found once; the top ten carry about 5.6%. Findings and caveats of the study: Higher frequency in patients than in controls was seen for five TRBV segments, with TRBV5-6, TRBV5-1 and TRBV20-1 among them.

Material for sequencing was blood. This chain connects TRBV27 to TRBJ2-4; TRBD1 aligns across 7 bases. This receptor was taken from a girl aged 2 to 17 with multiple sclerosis. CDR3 sequence (DNA): TGTGCCAGCAGGACCGGGACAGCGAGGAGCATTCAGTACTTC. Protein sequence: CASRTGTARSIQYF.